The 16 T cell receptor beta chains given below trace back to one sample, sequenced in a study of CXCR3-negative and CXCR3-positive naive CD8 T cells. The libraries of TRB cDNA were constructed through 5' RACE using UMI labels. Reanalyzing the 5' RACE reads, TCRdb keeps one entry per CDR3 protein, without DNA. This sample's clone table lists 70,000 to 100,000 distinct CDR3 sequences. Sequencing was done on a sample of naive CXCR3- CD8+ T cells from blood. Subset meaning: CD45RO-CCR7+CD27+CD95- naive CD8+ T cells lacking CXCR3 (TNR3-). These TCRs come from a human donor in good health. Some clones in this sample may be carry-over from other donors' samples.

J is TRBJ2-1 and V is TRBV3-1; TCRdb's D call of TRBD1 is untestable without DNA. This CDR3 comprises 18 residues. CDR1 and CDR2 (germline): LGHDT, YNNKEL (reference sequence). This CDR3 reads CASSIQRTGDRSYNEQFF.

The J gene is TRBJ2-7, the V gene TRBV20-1. Germline V gene sequence: CDR1 DFQATT, CDR2 SNEGSKA (reference sequence). The CDR3 is 15 residues long. The CDR3 spells CSAIYGSNAAYEQYF.

J is TRBJ2-7 and V is TRBV7-9; the D call of TRBD2 rests on TCRdb alone, since no DNA is present to check it. CDR1 and CDR2 (germline): SEHNR, FQNEAQ (reference sequence). The CDR3 runs to 13 residues. The chain's CDR3 is CASSFAELDEQYF.

The chain has TRBV5-1 and TRBJ2-7; TCRdb's D call of TRBD1 is untestable without DNA. The germline V gene has CDR1 SGHRS and CDR2 YFSETQ. The CDR3 totals 15 residues. CDR3 region: CASSFPSGGFNEQYF.

V and J are TRBV7-9 and TRBJ2-7. Germline assignment: CDR1 SEHNR and CDR2 FQNEAQ (reference sequence). This CDR3 is built from 11 residues. CDR3 loop: CASSSEAEQYF.

This chain connects TRBV5-1 to TRBJ2-7; the D call of TRBD1 rests on TCRdb alone, since no DNA is present to check it. This CDR3 has 12 residues. Germline CDR1 is SGHRS and CDR2 is YFSETQ. This CDR3 reads CASSQGPAEQYF.

The chain is built from TRBV10-3 and TRBJ1-2; TCRdb picks TRBD1, but there is no DNA to check that call. This CDR3 is built from 14 residues. Germline V CDR1 and CDR2: ENHRY, SYGVKD. CDR3 residues: CAISETGARYGYTF.

The chain links TRBV29-1 to TRBJ1-2; TCRdb indicates TRBD1, and absent DNA this call remains unverified. The CDR3 loop spans 13 amino acids. Germline V gives CDR1 SQVTM, CDR2 ANQGSEA. CDR3 loop: CSVPGEGGGGYTF.

V gene TRBV20-1 combines with J gene TRBJ2-3; TCRdb reports TRBD2, a call that lacks DNA to check it against. This CDR3 is built from 14 residues. Germline V gene lookup returns CDR1 DFQATT and CDR2 SNEGSKA (reference sequence). The CDR3 is CSARERGLADTQYF.

The gene calls are TRBV13 and TRBJ2-7; the D call from TCRdb, TRBD1, cannot be confirmed without DNA. Germline V CDR1 and CDR2: PRHDT, FYEKMQ (reference sequence). CDR3 size: 14 residues. The CDR3 region is CASSLTGEVNEQYF.

This chain uses TRBV4-2 with TRBJ2-3; absent DNA, TCRdb's TRBD2 call cannot be checked. The CDR3 loop spans 16 amino acids. From germline, CDR1 is LGHNA and CDR2 YNFKEQ. The CDR3 spells CASSPLAGERTDTQYF.

The chain couples TRBV24-1 to TRBJ1-1. Per germline, CDR1 KGHDR and CDR2 SFDVKD. CDR3 length equals 19 residues. CDR3 sequence reads: CATSDLKEGTATMNTEAFF.

V gene TRBV28 combines with J gene TRBJ2-1; absent DNA, TCRdb's TRBD1 call cannot be checked. The germline V gene encodes CDR1 MDHEN and CDR2 SYDVKM. The CDR3 extends over 15 amino acids. The CDR3 region is CASTGAPNSYNEQFF.

The chain couples TRBV11-1 to TRBJ2-3; TCRdb's D call of TRBD1 is untestable without DNA. CDR3 length: 17 residues. CDR1 and CDR2 (germline): SGHAT, FQDESV (reference sequence). The CDR3 sequence: CASSSPYRQDLTDTQYF.

This chain connects TRBV28 to TRBJ2-5; TCRdb returns TRBD2, unconfirmable since there is no DNA. Germline loops: CDR1 MDHEN, CDR2 SYDVKM. The CDR3 length is 16 residues. CDR3 region: CASSEGTSGAQETQYF.

The chain carries TRBV28 and TRBJ2-4; lacking DNA, the TRBD1 call made by TCRdb goes unchecked. CDR3 length equals 12 residues. Germline V lookup: CDR1 MDHEN, CDR2 SYDVKM. The CDR3 protein is CASSPGQGAQYF.